One and the same sample provided the 19 T cell receptor beta chains below, sequenced in a study of a mutant IDH1 vaccine in newly diagnosed glioma. Antigen specificity for these receptors is unknown. Here immunoSEQ multiplex PCR was the method, and the copy in TCRdb shows in-frame clones only, minus some. The table records about 48,000 clones, under 85% of them present only once. Stated time point: week 35, safety follow-up. Doses comprised 300 ug of mutant IDH1 20-mer peptide each, plus topical imiquimod. The sample was PBMCs, taken from a glioma patient whose treatment included an IDH1 peptide vaccine. These receptors were collected from a man aged 35 to 55 with glioma.

The chain has TRBV7-2 and TRBJ1-6; D is unclear. The germline CDR1 and CDR2 sequences are SGHTA and FQGNSA. This CDR3 has 16 residues. Trimming removed 5 bases from V and 7 bases from J, with 18 bases in between. The CDR3 DNA sequence: TGTGCCAGCAGCACACAATACGGGGTGGGAAATTCACCCCTCCACTTT. It encodes CASSTQYGVGNSPLHF.

The chain combines TRBV7-2 with TRBJ2-3; 8 bases align to TRBD2. CDR3 length: 18 amino acids. The ends lost 5 bases at V and 2 bases at J; junction bases unmatched: 15. The germline gives CDR1 SGHTA, CDR2 FQGNSA. CDR3 nucleotides: TGTGCCAGCAGCAGTCTGGCGGGGGGCTTTGGTCTCACAGATACGCAGTATTTT. Translated, it gives CASSSLAGGFGLTDTQYF.

The chain has TRBV18 and TRBJ1-6; D remains unclear. Germline lookup yields CDR1 KGHSH and CDR2 LQKENI. The CDR3 contains 20 residues. V was clipped by 5 bases and J by 6 bases, with 29 bases between them. In nucleotides, the CDR3 is TGTGCCAGCTCATCATTACCACCCGGGAGGGTGGCTGAGGGTAATTCACCCCTCCACTTT. The encoded protein is CASSSLPPGRVAEGNSPLHF.

This chain connects TRBV7-6 to TRBJ2-7; D is unresolved. Trimming shortened V by 0 bases and J by 3 bases, and 9 bases separated the two germline ends. The CDR3 length is 14 residues. Germline V gene lookup returns CDR1 SGHVS and CDR2 FNYEAQ. This CDR3 is CASSLAGNNYEQYF. The CDR3, as DNA: TGTGCCAGCAGCTTAGCAGGGAACAACTACGAGCAGTACTTC.

This clone was seen only once. This sequence joins TRBV2 and TRBJ1-5; D remains unclear. Germline V gene lookup returns CDR1 SNHLY and CDR2 FYNNEI. V lost 8 bases and J lost 0, with 8 bases in between. There are 13 residues in the CDR3. The CDR3 DNA reads as TGTGCCAGCCGGCCTTATAGCAATCAGCCCCAGCATTTT. It codes for CASRPYSNQPQHF.

The chain is built from TRBV19 and TRBJ1-2, with a weak D call TRBD1 (5 bases). The CDR3 totals 12 residues. V was trimmed by 3 bases and J by 7 bases, leaving 9 bases between them. Germline CDR1 and CDR2: LNHDA and SQIVND (reference sequence). For the CDR3, the DNA is TGTGCCAGTAGTATCGGGGGAGGTGGCTACACCTTC. This gives the protein CASSIGGGGYTF.

V usage is TRBV9 and J usage is TRBJ1-3; 7 nucleotides line up with TRBD1. The length of the CDR3 is 17 residues. CDR1 and CDR2 from the germline V gene are SGDLS and YYNGEE. The ends lost 3 bases at V and 4 bases at J; junction bases unmatched: 13. The CDR3 sequence: CASSAQRGGAWGNTIYF. CDR3 coding DNA: TGTGCCAGCAGCGCACAGAGAGGGGGCGCGTGGGGAAACACCATATATTTT.

J is TRBJ1-5 and V is TRBV18; no clear D. Trimming removed 5 bases at V and 5 bases at J, with 13 bases between. This CDR3 has 14 amino acids. Germline assignment: CDR1 KGHSH and CDR2 LQKENI. The CDR3: CASSSTPGDQPQHF. CDR3 DNA: TGTGCCAGCTCATCAACACCCGGGGATCAGCCCCAGCATTTT.

J is TRBJ2-5 and V is TRBV15, with D possibly TRBD2 on 6 matching bases. CDR1 and CDR2 (germline): LNHNV, YYDKDF (reference sequence). Deletions cut 1 base from V and 6 bases from J, with 15 bases between. The CDR3 runs 15 residues. The CDR3 DNA is TGTGCCACCAGCAGAGGGAGGGGCGAGAGTCAGACCCAGTACTTC. Protein product: CATSRGRGESQTQYF. Supplemented by reference TRBV15 and TRBJ2-5, the full variable domain reads DAMVIQNPRYQVTQFGKPVTLSCSQTLNHNVMYWYQQKSSQAPKLLFHYYDKDFNNEADTPDNFQSRRPNTSFCFLDIRSPGLGDTAMYLCATSRGRGESQTQYFGPGTRLLVL.

This sequence joins TRBV15 and TRBJ2-7; no definite D call. Germline V gives CDR1 LNHNV, CDR2 YYDKDF (reference sequence). Deletions cut 0 bases from V and 3 bases from J, with 15 bases between. The CDR3 consists of 16 residues. The CDR3 bases are TGTGCCACCAGCAGAGATAGAGGTTACAGTTTCTACGAGCAGTACTTC. Translation gives CATSRDRGYSFYEQYF.

This clone was counted a single time. This chain uses TRBV29-1 with TRBJ2-7, with D perhaps given as TRBD1 or TRBD2 (5 bases each). The CDR3 loop spans 11 amino acids. Germline V gene data show CDR1 as SQVTM and CDR2 as ANQGSEA. Trimming stripped 4 bases from V and 8 bases from J, with 12 bases between. For the CDR3, the DNA is TGCAGCGTTGGGGGCAGGGACCAGCAGTACTTC. It encodes CSVGGRDQQYF.

The V call is TRBV19, the J call TRBJ1-5; no clear D. The germline V gene encodes CDR1 LNHDA and CDR2 SQIVND (reference sequence). V dropped 3 bases and J dropped 0 bases, with 6 bases sitting between them. The CDR3 is made up of 14 amino acids. The CDR3 reads CASSIWGSNQPQHF. The DNA for the CDR3 is TGTGCCAGTAGTATTTGGGGTAGCAATCAGCCCCAGCATTTT.

This sequence joins TRBV6-1 and TRBJ2-1; D is uncertain. Germline loops: CDR1 MNHNS, CDR2 SASEGT. This CDR3 region has 13 residues. Trimming took off 6 bases at V and 6 bases at J, with 12 bases between the two ends. As DNA, the CDR3 is TGTGCCAGCAGGAATGAAGTGGGCAATGAGCAGTTCTTC. The encoded protein is CASRNEVGNEQFF.

This clone turned up a few times. The genes are TRBV2 and TRBJ1-5; D ambiguous. Germline V CDR1 and CDR2: SNHLY, FYNNEI. The CDR3 loop spans 15 amino acids. The ends were cut back, 4 bases at V and 0 bases at J, with 10 bases in the middle. The CDR3 DNA reads TGTGCCAGCAGTGTGGACGGATATAGCAATCAGCCCCAGCATTTT. This codes for CASSVDGYSNQPQHF.

The rearrangement links TRBV7-2 to TRBJ1-1; 7 nucleotides match TRBD1. The CDR3 spans 15 residues. J lost 1 base, V lost 5 bases, and 7 bases had no gene match. Germline CDR1 is SGHTA and CDR2 is FQGNSA. The CDR3 bases are TGTGCCAGCAGCAGACACGGGACAGCGAACACTGAAGCTTTCTTT. It is translated as CASSRHGTANTEAFF.

The chain uses TRBV25-1 and TRBJ2-1, with 11 nucleotides matching TRBD2. In germline, CDR1 is MGHDK, CDR2 SYGVNS. J gave up 8 bases and V 3 bases, and 6 bases lay outside the gene matches. This CDR3 has 15 residues. This CDR3 is CASSEPSGGPDEQFF. CDR3 DNA sequence: TGTGCCAGCAGTGAGCCTAGCGGGGGGCCCGATGAGCAGTTCTTC.

This CDR3 reads CASSESGLAPYEQYF. As DNA, the CDR3 is TGTGCCAGCAGCGAGTCGGGACTAGCACCTTACGAGCAGTACTTC. V usage is TRBV6-1 and J usage is TRBJ2-7; 9 positions agree with TRBD2. This CDR3 is 15 amino acids long. V shed 6 bases and J 4 bases; nucleotides not matched to a gene: 10. From germline, CDR1 is MNHNS and CDR2 SASEGT.

The chain combines TRBV19 with TRBJ1-1, with D perhaps TRBD1 (5 bases). Trimming removed 5 bases from V and 1 base from J, with 14 bases in between. CDR3 length equals 15 residues. The germline gives CDR1 LNHDA, CDR2 SQIVND (reference sequence). In DNA, the CDR3 is TGTGCCAGTAGTCGGAGGGGCGCGAGGAACACTGAAGCTTTCTTT. Its translation is CASSRRGARNTEAFF.

The chain employs TRBV6-1 and TRBJ1-6, with TRBD1 identical over 9 bases. The trim removed 7 bases at V and 7 bases at J, leaving 5 bases unmatched. Germline values: CDR1 MNHNS, CDR2 SASEGT. This CDR3 spans 14 amino acids. This CDR3 reads CASNPDRGNSPLHF. In DNA form, the CDR3 reads TGTGCCAGCAACCCAGACAGGGGGAATTCACCCCTCCACTTT.